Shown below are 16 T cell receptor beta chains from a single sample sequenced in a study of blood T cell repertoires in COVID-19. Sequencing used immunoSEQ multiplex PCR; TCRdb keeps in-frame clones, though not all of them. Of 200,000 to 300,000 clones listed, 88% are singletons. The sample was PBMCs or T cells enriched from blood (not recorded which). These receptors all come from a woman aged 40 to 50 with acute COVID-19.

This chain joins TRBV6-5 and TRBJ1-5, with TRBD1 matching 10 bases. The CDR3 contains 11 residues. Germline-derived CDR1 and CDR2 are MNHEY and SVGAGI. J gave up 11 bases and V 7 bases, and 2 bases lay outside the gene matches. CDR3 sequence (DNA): TGTGCCAGCATGGACAGGGGGACCCAGCATTTT. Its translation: CASMDRGTQHF.

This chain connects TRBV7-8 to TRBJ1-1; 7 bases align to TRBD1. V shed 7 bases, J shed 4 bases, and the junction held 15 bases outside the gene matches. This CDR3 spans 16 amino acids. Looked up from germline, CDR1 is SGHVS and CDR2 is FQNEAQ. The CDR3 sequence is CASTYYGTEARTEAFF. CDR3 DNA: TGTGCCAGCACCTATTACGGGACAGAGGCCCGCACTGAAGCTTTCTTT.

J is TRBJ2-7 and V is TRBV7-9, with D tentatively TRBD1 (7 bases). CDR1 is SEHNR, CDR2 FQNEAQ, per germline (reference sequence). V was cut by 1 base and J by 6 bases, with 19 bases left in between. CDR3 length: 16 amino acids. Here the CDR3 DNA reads TGTGCCAGCAGCTTAGACGCGGGGACAGATAAAACCGAGCAGTACTTC. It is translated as CASSLDAGTDKTEQYF.

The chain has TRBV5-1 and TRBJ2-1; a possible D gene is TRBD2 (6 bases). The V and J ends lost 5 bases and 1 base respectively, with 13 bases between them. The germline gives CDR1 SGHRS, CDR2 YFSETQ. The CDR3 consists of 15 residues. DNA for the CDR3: TGCGCCAGCAGTCGGCTGGGGGGTTCCTACAATGAGCAGTTCTTC. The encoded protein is CASSRLGGSYNEQFF.

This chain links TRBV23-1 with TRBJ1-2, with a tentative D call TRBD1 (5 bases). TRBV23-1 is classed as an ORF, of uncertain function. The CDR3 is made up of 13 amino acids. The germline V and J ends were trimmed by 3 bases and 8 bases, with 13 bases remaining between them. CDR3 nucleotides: TGCGCCAGCAGTCAGTCAGGGTCCATGGGCTACACCTTC. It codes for CASSQSGSMGYTF.

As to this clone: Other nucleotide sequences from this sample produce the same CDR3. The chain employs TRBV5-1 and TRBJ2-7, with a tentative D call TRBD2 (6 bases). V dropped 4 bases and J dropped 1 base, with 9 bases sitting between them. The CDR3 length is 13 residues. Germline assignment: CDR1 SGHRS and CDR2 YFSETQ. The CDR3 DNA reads TGCGCCAGCAGCCTGACTAGTTCCTACGAGCAGTACTTC. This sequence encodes CASSLTSSYEQYF.

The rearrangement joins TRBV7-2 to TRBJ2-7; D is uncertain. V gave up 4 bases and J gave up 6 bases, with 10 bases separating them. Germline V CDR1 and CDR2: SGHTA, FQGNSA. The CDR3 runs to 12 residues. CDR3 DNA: TGTGCCAGCAGCTCCACTTCGGGCGAGCAGTACGTC. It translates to CASSSTSGEQYV.

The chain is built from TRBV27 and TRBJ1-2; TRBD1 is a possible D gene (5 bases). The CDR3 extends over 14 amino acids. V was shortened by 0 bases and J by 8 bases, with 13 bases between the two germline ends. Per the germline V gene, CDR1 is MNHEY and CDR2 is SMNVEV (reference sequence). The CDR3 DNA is TGTGCCAGCAGTTTATCGAAGGGGCTAGGGGGCTACACCTTC. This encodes CASSLSKGLGGYTF.

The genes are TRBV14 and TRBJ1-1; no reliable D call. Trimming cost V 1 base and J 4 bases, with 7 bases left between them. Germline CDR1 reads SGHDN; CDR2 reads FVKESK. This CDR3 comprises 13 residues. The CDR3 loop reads CASSQGRGTEAFF. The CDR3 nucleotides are TGTGCCAGCAGCCAAGGGCGGGGCACTGAAGCTTTCTTT.

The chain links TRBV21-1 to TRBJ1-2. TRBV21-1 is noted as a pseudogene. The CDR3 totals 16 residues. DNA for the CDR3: TGTGCCAGCAGCAAAGCTGAGGGGGGGCAGGACTATGGCTACACCTTC. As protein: CASSKAEGGQDYGYTF.

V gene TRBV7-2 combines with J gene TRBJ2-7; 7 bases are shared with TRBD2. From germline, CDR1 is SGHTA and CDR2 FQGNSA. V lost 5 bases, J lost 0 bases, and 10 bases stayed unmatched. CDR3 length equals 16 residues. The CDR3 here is CASSPLGGFSSYEQYV. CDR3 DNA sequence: TGTGCCAGCAGCCCGTTGGGGGGGTTTAGCTCCTACGAGCAGTACGTC.

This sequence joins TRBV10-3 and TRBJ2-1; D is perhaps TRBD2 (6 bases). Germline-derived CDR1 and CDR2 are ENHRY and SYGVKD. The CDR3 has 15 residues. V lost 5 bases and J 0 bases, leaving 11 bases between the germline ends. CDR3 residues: CAISPGTHSYNEQFF. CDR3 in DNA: TGTGCCATCAGTCCCGGGACTCACTCCTACAATGAGCAGTTCTTC.

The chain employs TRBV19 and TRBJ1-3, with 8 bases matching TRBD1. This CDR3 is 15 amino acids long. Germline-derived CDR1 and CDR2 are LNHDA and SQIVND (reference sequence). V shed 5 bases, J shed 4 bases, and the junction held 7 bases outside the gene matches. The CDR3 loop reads CASSDRGGGGNTIYF. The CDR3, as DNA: TGTGCCAGTAGTGACAGGGGAGGTGGAGGAAACACCATATATTTT.

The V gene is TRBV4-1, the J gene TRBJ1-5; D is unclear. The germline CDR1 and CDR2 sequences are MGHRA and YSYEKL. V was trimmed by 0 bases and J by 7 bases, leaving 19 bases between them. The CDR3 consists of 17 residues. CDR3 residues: CASSQDLSRGFVQPQHF. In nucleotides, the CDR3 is TGCGCCAGCAGCCAAGATTTGTCCCGAGGGTTTGTACAGCCCCAGCATTTT.

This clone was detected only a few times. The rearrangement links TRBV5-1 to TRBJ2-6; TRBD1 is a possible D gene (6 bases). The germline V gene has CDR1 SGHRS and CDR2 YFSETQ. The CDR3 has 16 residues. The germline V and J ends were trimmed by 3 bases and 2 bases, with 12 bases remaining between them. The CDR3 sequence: CASSSITGTGANVLTF. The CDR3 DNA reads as TGCGCCAGCAGCTCGATAACAGGGACTGGGGCCAACGTCCTGACTTTC.

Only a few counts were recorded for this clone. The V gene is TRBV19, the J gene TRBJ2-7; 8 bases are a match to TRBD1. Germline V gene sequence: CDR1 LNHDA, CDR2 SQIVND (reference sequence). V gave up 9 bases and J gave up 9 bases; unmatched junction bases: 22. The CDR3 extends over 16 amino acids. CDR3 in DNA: TGTGCCAGCCTCCAGGGGGCTTGCGATCCGCACGACCGGCAGTACGTC. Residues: CASLQGACDPHDRQYV.